Given below is one TCR beta chain in context. Its matching antigen is unknown. TCRdb's table, derived via immunoSEQ multiplex PCR, lists solely in-frame clones and lacks some. The table records tens of thousands of clones, approximately 87% of them present only once. The data were obtained in a study of T cell responses to AZD1222 COVID-19 vaccine. Overall study results and limits: Breadth and depth of Spike-specific TCRs rose after two AZD1222 doses. White British donors predominated, females outnumbered males, and clonal diversity was possibly underestimated.

The CDR3 loop spans 16 amino acids. CDR1 and CDR2 from the germline V gene are KGHDR and SFDVKD. The ends were cut back, 4 bases at V and 0 bases at J, with 12 bases in the middle. The TCR originated in an adult who received the AZD1222 COVID-19 vaccine. The V gene is TRBV24-1, the J gene TRBJ1-3, with no clear D. The sequences come from peripheral blood, collected 28 days after the second AZD1222 dose. The CDR3 sequence is CATSDRTYCSGNTIYF. The CDR3 coding sequence is TGTGCCACCAGTGACCGCACATACTGCTCTGGAAACACCATATATTTT.